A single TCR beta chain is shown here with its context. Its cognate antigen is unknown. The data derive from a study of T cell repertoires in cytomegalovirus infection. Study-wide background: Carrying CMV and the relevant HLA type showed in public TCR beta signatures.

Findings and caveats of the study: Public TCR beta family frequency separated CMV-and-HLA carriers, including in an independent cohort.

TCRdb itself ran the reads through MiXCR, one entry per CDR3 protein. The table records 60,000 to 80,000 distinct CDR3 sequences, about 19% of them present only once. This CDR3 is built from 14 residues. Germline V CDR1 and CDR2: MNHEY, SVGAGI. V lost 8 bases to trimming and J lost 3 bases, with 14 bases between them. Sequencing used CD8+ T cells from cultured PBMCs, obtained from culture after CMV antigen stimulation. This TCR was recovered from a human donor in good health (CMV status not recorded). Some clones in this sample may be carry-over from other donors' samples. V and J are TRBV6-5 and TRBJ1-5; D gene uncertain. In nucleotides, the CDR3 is TGTGCCAGCCGTAGGGCAGAGATCAATCAGCCCCAGCATTTT. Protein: CASRRAEINQPQHF.